These 21 T cell receptor beta chains share one sample of origin, sequenced in a study of vaccination and CD4 T cells after COVID-19. TCRdb reprocessed the PCR reads via MiXCR and lists one record per CDR3 protein. The sample contains 11,000 to 15,000 distinct CDR3 sequences, 69% of which appear only once. The specimen was CD4+ T cells from blood, collected after SARS-CoV-2 vaccination. The source is a human donor who had recovered from COVID-19.

This clonotype was seen a few times. The rearrangement links TRBV27 to TRBJ2-3; D remains ambiguous. Germline values: CDR1 MNHEY, CDR2 SMNVEV (reference sequence). The CDR3 sequence is 15 residues long. V gave up 3 bases and J gave up 1 base, with 11 bases separating them. This CDR3 reads CASSLVAVRTDTQYF. The CDR3, as DNA: TGTGCCAGCAGTTTGGTGGCGGTCCGCACAGATACGCAGTATTTT.

The chain uses TRBV20-1 and TRBJ2-5; 7 positions match TRBD1. Germline V lookup: CDR1 DFQATT, CDR2 SNEGSKA (reference sequence). CDR3 length: 13 residues. V dropped 0 bases and J dropped 5; count of bases not matched to a gene: 3. The CDR3 loop is CSARDPRGETQYF. The DNA for the CDR3 is TGCAGTGCTAGAGATCCCAGGGGGGAGACCCAGTACTTC.

The J gene is TRBJ2-7, the V gene TRBV20-1; 12 bases line up with TRBD2. The CDR3 extends over 15 amino acids. Looked up from germline, CDR1 is DFQATT and CDR2 is SNEGSKA (reference sequence). V shed 3 bases, J shed 3 bases, and the junction held 6 bases outside the gene matches. The CDR3 DNA is TGCAGTGCTAGTCCTAGCGGGAGGGTTGGCTACGAGCAGTACTTC. Residues: CSASPSGRVGYEQYF.

This clonotype was observed a few times. The chain recombines TRBV24-1 with TRBJ1-2, with 7 bases aligning to TRBD1. Germline CDR1 is KGHDR and CDR2 is SFDVKD. CDR3 size: 15 residues. With 5 bases clipped from V and 2 bases from J, the junction kept 7 bases outside the gene matches. Here the CDR3 reads CATSGRKTGNYGYTF. Written as DNA, the CDR3 is TGTGCCACCAGTGGCAGAAAGACAGGGAACTATGGCTACACCTTC.

The chain carries TRBV20-1 and TRBJ2-1, with 9 positions matching TRBD2. The CDR3 consists of 18 residues. The V and J ends lost 1 base and 2 bases, in that order; junction bases with no gene match: 12. CDR1 DFQATT and CDR2 SNEGSKA come from the germline V gene (reference sequence). CDR3 sequence (DNA): TGCAGTGCTAGAGGTAGCGGGAGTGGGAGGTCCACCTACAATGAGCAGTTCTTC. As protein: CSARGSGSGRSTYNEQFF.

V is TRBV20-1 and J is TRBJ2-7; 10 bases align to TRBD2. V shed 0 bases, J shed 6 bases, and the junction held 11 bases outside the gene matches. CDR3 length: 16 residues. The germline CDR1 and CDR2 sequences are DFQATT and SNEGSKA (reference sequence). The CDR3 DNA reads TGCAGTGCTAGAGATCCCTCTTCGGGACTAGCGAGCGAGCAGTACTTC. Its protein product is CSARDPSSGLASEQYF.

This rearrangement joins TRBV24-1 to TRBJ2-2; maybe TRBD1 (6 bases). V lost 3 bases and J 2 bases, leaving 9 bases between the germline ends. The germline CDR1 and CDR2 sequences are KGHDR and SFDVKD. This CDR3 contains 15 residues. Here the CDR3 DNA reads TGTGCCACCAGTGATACGGACAGCAACACCGGGGAGCTGTTTTTT. Translated, it gives CATSDTDSNTGELFF.

The chain employs TRBV9 and TRBJ2-2; D ambiguous. Deletions cut 0 bases from V and 0 bases from J, with 9 bases between. The CDR3 spans 16 residues. Germline CDR1 is SGDLS and CDR2 is YYNGEE. Written as DNA, the CDR3 is TGTGCCAGCAGCGTAGGACTTCACGCGAACACCGGGGAGCTGTTTTTT. Its protein is CASSVGLHANTGELFF.

The chain combines TRBV7-8 with TRBJ2-5; no clear D. Looked up from germline, CDR1 is SGHVS and CDR2 is FQNEAQ. The CDR3 extends over 14 amino acids. V dropped 3 bases and J dropped 4 bases, with 12 bases sitting between them. The CDR3 sequence is CASSFGQRRETQYF. As DNA, the CDR3 is TGTGCCAGCAGCTTCGGCCAGAGGAGAGAGACCCAGTACTTC.

The rearrangement joins TRBV24-1 to TRBJ2-5; TRBD2 matches 7 bases. The CDR3 is made up of 15 amino acids. V dropped 1 base and J dropped 5; count of bases not matched to a gene: 6. Looked up from germline, CDR1 is KGHDR and CDR2 is SFDVKD. In DNA form, the CDR3 reads TGTGCCACCAGTGATTTATCCGCGGGAGTTGAGACCCAGTACTTC. Translating gives CATSDLSAGVETQYF.

In its sample, this clonotype was seen once. The chain is built from TRBV20-1 and TRBJ2-5, with TRBD2 matching 15 bases. The CDR3 has 21 amino acids. The V gene's germline CDR1 is DFQATT and CDR2 SNEGSKA (reference sequence). Unmatched junction bases numbered 25, after V lost 6 bases and J lost 5 bases. CDR3 sequence: CSATGQGPQGLAGGAPETQYF. The DNA for the CDR3 is TGCAGTGCAACCGGACAGGGACCCCAGGGACTAGCGGGAGGAGCCCCGGAGACCCAGTACTTC.

The rearrangement joins TRBV12-3 or TRBV12-4 to TRBJ2-2; D is undetermined. CDR3 size: 15 residues. The V and J ends lost 2 bases and 2 bases respectively, with 9 bases between them. The CDR3 here is CASSLSGVNTGELFF. The CDR3 bases are TGTGCCAGCAGTTTAAGTGGGGTTAACACCGGGGAGCTGTTTTTT.

The chain recombines TRBV20-1 with TRBJ2-3, with D hard to call. This CDR3 has 13 residues. Germline CDR1 reads DFQATT; CDR2 reads SNEGSKA (reference sequence). The V gene lost 0 bases and the J gene lost 0 bases, with 4 bases spanning the gap. CDR3 region: CSARDYSTDTQYF. CDR3 in DNA: TGCAGTGCTAGAGATTATAGCACAGATACGCAGTATTTT.

The chain combines TRBV28 with TRBJ1-1; D uncertain. The germline CDR1 and CDR2 sequences are MDHEN and SYDVKM. The length of the CDR3 is 15 residues. Trimming took off 5 bases at V and 1 base at J, with 14 bases between the two ends. As DNA, the CDR3 is TGTGCCAGCAGTATCGGGAGTACGGAGAACACTGAAGCTTTCTTT. Translated: CASSIGSTENTEAFF.

The chain uses TRBV20-1 and TRBJ2-3; TRBD1 matches 8 bases. The CDR3 covers 16 residues. Trimming cost V 1 base and J 4 bases; bases outside gene matches: 10. Germline CDR1 is DFQATT and CDR2 is SNEGSKA (reference sequence). The chain's CDR3 is CSARVIRTGNPDTQYF. In nucleotides, the CDR3 is TGCAGTGCTAGAGTAATCCGGACAGGGAATCCAGATACGCAGTATTTT.

The chain joins TRBV6-2 or TRBV6-3 to TRBJ2-2, with D possibly being TRBD2 (5 bases). Per the germline V gene, CDR1 is MNHEY and CDR2 is SVGEGT. The ends were cut back, 6 bases at V and 4 bases at J, with 15 bases in the middle. This CDR3 comprises 15 residues. The CDR3 bases are TGTGCCAGCAGGGGGTGGAGGCTGCTCACCGGGGAGCTGTTTTTT. This encodes CASRGWRLLTGELFF.

This chain links TRBV11-2 with TRBJ1-2; tentative D call: TRBD1 (5 bases). The germline V gene encodes CDR1 SGHAT and CDR2 FQNNGV. Deletions cut 3 bases from V and 4 bases from J, with 9 bases between. The CDR3 contains 13 residues. In DNA, the CDR3 is TGTGCCAGCAGCTTCGGGACGGTCTATGGCTACACCTTC. Translation: CASSFGTVYGYTF.

The chain links TRBV20-1 to TRBJ2-1, with D unclear. The V gene lost 1 base and the J gene lost 3 bases, with 22 bases spanning the gap. The CDR3 has 18 residues. Per germline, CDR1 DFQATT and CDR2 SNEGSKA (reference sequence). The CDR3 spells CSARGWVQVGRRYNEQFF. CDR3 sequence (DNA): TGCAGTGCTAGAGGGTGGGTCCAAGTCGGACGGCGCTACAATGAGCAGTTCTTC.

Judged by abundance, this clonotype is medium-sized (0.01 to 0.1%). V gene TRBV18 combines with J gene TRBJ2-7; D is tentatively TRBD1 or TRBD2 (5 bases each). The germline CDR1 and CDR2 sequences are KGHSH and LQKENI. There are 14 residues in the CDR3. Deletions cut 3 bases from V and 1 base from J, with 10 bases between. The CDR3 sequence: CASSPGTESYEQYF. The DNA for the CDR3 is TGTGCCAGCTCACCCGGGACGGAATCCTACGAGCAGTACTTC.

This clonotype has only one observation. The chain combines TRBV6-1 with TRBJ1-3; the match to TRBD1 covers 7 bases. Losses at the gene ends were 4 bases for V and 2 bases for J; bases not matched to a gene: 2. The germline gives CDR1 MNHNS, CDR2 SASEGT. The CDR3 is 14 residues long. The CDR3 region is CASSVQGAGNTIYF. The CDR3 nucleotides read TGTGCCAGCAGTGTCCAGGGGGCTGGAAACACCATATATTTT.

This clonotype was detected a few times. The chain recombines TRBV12-3 or TRBV12-4 with TRBJ2-5; weak D call: TRBD2 (5 bases). Trimming left V 3 bases short and J 5 bases short, with 10 bases between. This CDR3 is 13 amino acids long. The DNA for the CDR3 is TGTGCCAGCAGTTTTGCGGGTCGGGAGACCCAGTACTTC. As protein: CASSFAGRETQYF.